This T cell receptor beta chain was profiled in a study of shared clonotypes between healthy human individuals. This clone was detected a few times. The antigen is unknown. Additional DNA sequences in this sample encode the identical CDR3. Sequencing used immunoSEQ multiplex PCR; TCRdb keeps in-frame clones, though not all of them. The data show roughly 2.6 million clones, approximately 90% seen once. Study-wide points: Against clonotypes common to all four donors, non-shared ones had lower generation probabilities.

The V and J ends lost 2 bases and 2 bases respectively, with 1 base between them. Germline lookup yields CDR1 LNHDA and CDR2 SQIVND (reference sequence). The CDR3 is 12 residues long. The gene calls are TRBV19 and TRBJ1-3; D is uncertain. The sequencing sample was made of naive CD4+ T cells sorted from blood. Subset indicated: CD45RA+ positively selected. This clonotype originated in a young man in good health. The CDR3 protein is CASSIPGNTIYF. For the CDR3, the DNA is TGTGCCAGTAGTATACCTGGAAACACCATATATTTT.